This TCR beta chain comes out of a study of cytomegalovirus exposure and HLA in healthy donors. Per germline, CDR1 SGHVS and CDR2 FNYEAQ. V lost 4 bases and J lost 10; bases outside the gene matches: 7. The CDR3 loop spans 16 amino acids. 60 Vbeta and 13 Jbeta primers were used in PCR. The data were produced by immunoSEQ multiplex PCR, yet TCRdb's version contains in-frame clones alone and is incomplete. The data show 90,000 to 150,000 clones, with around three quarters seen just once and around 5.2% held by the top ten. As regards this clone: The antigen remains unidentified.

The study, taken as a whole, reports: Available immune exposure information was restricted to CMV serostatus only. Most TCR beta V segments were productive about 87% or about 30% of the time in an earlier analysis. Under in vitro conditions, a few CMV-associated chains were confirmed as specific for CMV antigens. Later analysis reportedly placed an Asian-associated ancestry cluster below the approximately 680-donor mean in N-insertions.

This chain connects TRBV7-6 to TRBJ2-2, with 15 bases matching TRBD2. The receptor was isolated from a man aged 50 to 60 in good health and CMV-seropositive. Sequenced input: PBMCs. The CDR3 region is CASSSGLAGGNEELFF. CDR3 nucleotides: TGTGCCAGCAGCTCGGGACTAGCGGGGGGCAACGAGGAGCTGTTTTTT. The full variable domain, rest sourced from reference TRBV7-6 and TRBJ2-2, is GAGVSQSPRYKVTKRGQDVALRCDPISGHVSLYWYRQALGQGPEFLTYFNYEAQQDKSGLPNDRFSAERPEGSISTLTIQRTEQRDSAMYRCASSSGLAGGNEELFFGEGSRLTVL.